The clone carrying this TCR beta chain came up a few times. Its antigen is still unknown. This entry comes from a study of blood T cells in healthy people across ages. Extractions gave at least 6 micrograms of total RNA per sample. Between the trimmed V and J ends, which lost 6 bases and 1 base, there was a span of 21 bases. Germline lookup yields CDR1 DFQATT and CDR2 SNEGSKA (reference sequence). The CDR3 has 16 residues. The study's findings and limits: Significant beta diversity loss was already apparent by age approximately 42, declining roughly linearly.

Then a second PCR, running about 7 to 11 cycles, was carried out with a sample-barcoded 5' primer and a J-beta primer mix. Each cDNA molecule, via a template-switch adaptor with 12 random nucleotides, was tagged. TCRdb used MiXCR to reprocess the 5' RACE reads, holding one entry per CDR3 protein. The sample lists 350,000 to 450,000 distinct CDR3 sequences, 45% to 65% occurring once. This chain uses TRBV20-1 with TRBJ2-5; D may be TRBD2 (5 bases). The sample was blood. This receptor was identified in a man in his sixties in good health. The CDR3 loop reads CSAPVLANAIQETQYF. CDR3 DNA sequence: TGCAGTGCGCCCGTTCTAGCTAATGCCATCCAAGAGACCCAGTACTTC.